A single sample is the source of the 9 T cell receptor beta chains below, sequenced in a study of radiotherapy plus CTLA-4 blockade in lung cancer. The assay was immunoSEQ multiplex PCR, and TCRdb's table has in-frame clones only and misses some. Of about 90,000 clones in the sample, approximately 80% are singletons; the top ten hold about 14%. The sample consisted of peripheral blood, taken from a patient treated with radiotherapy plus ipilimumab. All receptors come from a human donor with non-small cell lung cancer that progressed on radiotherapy plus ipilimumab.

The sample holds a few counts of this clone. The V call is TRBV11-3, the J call TRBJ2-3, with D maybe TRBD2 (6 bases). This CDR3 comprises 12 residues. The germline gives CDR1 SGHNT, CDR2 YENEEA. Between the trimmed V and J ends, which lost 5 bases and 7 bases, there was a span of 10 bases. The CDR3 loop is CASSPTSYTQYF. CDR3 DNA sequence: TGTGCCAGCAGCCCGACTAGTTATACGCAGTATTTT.

The J gene is TRBJ2-3, the V gene TRBV4-1; TRBD2 might be the D (5 bases). This CDR3 has 14 residues. The V gene's germline CDR1 is MGHRA and CDR2 YSYEKL. V lost 4 bases and J 6 bases, leaving 14 bases between the germline ends. The CDR3 here is CASSRVGAVDTQYF. DNA for the CDR3: TGCGCCAGCAGCCGGGTGGGAGCGGTGGATACGCAGTATTTT.

The V call is TRBV21-1, the J call TRBJ2-4; TRBD1, the D gene given by the table, was not confirmed from the DNA. TRBV21-1 is a pseudogene. The length of the CDR3 is 16 residues. DNA for the CDR3: TGTGCCAGCAGCAAAGAAAGTACAGGGACCAAAAACATTCAGTACTTC. It codes for CASSKESTGTKNIQYF.

The genes are TRBV7-8 and TRBJ2-2, with 7 bases aligning to TRBD1. CDR1 and CDR2 from the germline V gene are SGHVS and FQNEAQ. With 1 base clipped from V and 3 bases from J, the junction kept 8 bases outside the gene matches. The CDR3 runs 17 residues. CDR3 sequence: CASSLERQGIHTGELFF. The CDR3 DNA reads as TGTGCCAGCAGCTTAGAAAGACAGGGTATTCACACCGGGGAGCTGTTTTTT.

The genes are TRBV28 and TRBJ2-3, with TRBD2 identical over 9 bases. Germline assignment: CDR1 MDHEN and CDR2 SYDVKM. The CDR3 is made up of 18 amino acids. Trimming took 3 bases from V and 0 from J; bases not matched to a gene: 10. The chain's CDR3 is CASSFGLAGRGSTDTQYF. The CDR3 nucleotides read TGTGCCAGCAGTTTCGGGCTAGCGGGGAGAGGTAGCACAGATACGCAGTATTTT.

CDR3 nucleotides: TGTGCCATCAGCGGGGACAGGACGGGAGGCTACACCTTC. This translates into CAISGDRTGGYTF. The genes are TRBV10-3 and TRBJ1-2, with 8 bases that match TRBD1. CDR1 and CDR2 (germline): ENHRY, SYGVKD. The CDR3 sequence is 13 residues long. With 6 bases clipped from V and 8 bases from J, the junction kept 8 bases outside the gene matches.

The chain couples TRBV11-3 to TRBJ2-7; 7 bases are a match to TRBD2. J was trimmed by 5 bases and V by 0 bases; bases with no gene match: 13. Germline V gene sequence: CDR1 SGHNT, CDR2 YENEEA. The CDR3 extends over 17 amino acids. This chain's CDR3 is CASSLDRLWAGVDEQYF. CDR3 DNA: TGTGCCAGCAGCTTAGATCGGTTGTGGGCGGGAGTGGACGAGCAGTACTTC.

The rearrangement links TRBV20-1 to TRBJ2-7, with D possibly TRBD1 on 6 matching bases. The germline V gene has CDR1 DFQATT and CDR2 SNEGSKA (reference sequence). The CDR3 has 11 residues. The CDR3 DNA follows: TGCAGCGCGCCACAGGGAAATCTACAGTACTTC. Translating gives CSAPQGNLQYF.

The chain links TRBV9 to TRBJ2-3, with 8 positions matching TRBD1. The CDR3 totals 15 residues. Trimming at V came to 1 base and at J to 0 bases, leaving 1 base not matched to a gene. Looked up from germline, CDR1 is SGDLS and CDR2 is YYNGEE. The CDR3 sequence: CASSVRTGSTDTQYF. The CDR3 bases are TGTGCCAGCAGCGTACGGACAGGGAGCACAGATACGCAGTATTTT.